The TCR beta chain described here comes from a study of blood T cell repertoires in COVID-19. Study-level background: The United States, Italy and Spain provided the acute and convalescent COVID-19 samples. The cDNA or gDNA used as material had been derived from T cells, B-cell-depleted T cells, or PBMCs.

V gave up 4 bases and J gave up 3 bases; unmatched junction bases: 4. Germline V CDR1 and CDR2: SQVTM, ANQGSEA. This CDR3 contains 15 residues. In the source study's methods: Amplified reference gene primers provided the basis for estimating nucleated cell counts. Generated by immunoSEQ multiplex PCR, the TCRdb table keeps only in-frame clones and is missing some. Clone size and V and J calls were adopted from that table, with D and trimming inferred from the DNA. Here the sample spans about 210,000 clones, 65% to 85% being singletons. The clonotype was recovered from a woman between 45 and 65 years old with acute or convalescent COVID-19. Sequencing used peripheral blood. This chain links TRBV29-1 with TRBJ2-3, with 13 positions matching TRBD2. The CDR3 region is CSVGGLAGSTDTQYF. In DNA form, the CDR3 reads TGCAGCGTTGGGGGACTAGCGGGATCTACAGATACGCAGTATTTT.